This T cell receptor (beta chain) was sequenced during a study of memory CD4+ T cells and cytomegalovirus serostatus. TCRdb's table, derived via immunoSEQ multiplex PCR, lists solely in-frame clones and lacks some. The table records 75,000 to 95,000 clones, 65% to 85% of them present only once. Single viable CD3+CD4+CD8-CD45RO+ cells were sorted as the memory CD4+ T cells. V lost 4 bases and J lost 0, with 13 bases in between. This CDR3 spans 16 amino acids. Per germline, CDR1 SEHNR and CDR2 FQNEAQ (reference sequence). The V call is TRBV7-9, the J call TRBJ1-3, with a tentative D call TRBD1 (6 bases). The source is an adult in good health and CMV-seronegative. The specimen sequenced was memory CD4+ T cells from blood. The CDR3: CASSSQSGASGNTIYF. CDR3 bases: TGTGCCAGCAGCTCTCAGTCAGGGGCCTCTGGAAACACCATATATTTT.